The T cell receptor (beta chain) under discussion was sequenced for a study of T cells expressing NK-cell markers (TCRdb year 2020). At the level of the whole study: TCR beta-chain repertoires were profiled in sorted CD3+CD56+NKG2C+, CD3+CD56+NKG2C- and CD3+CD56-NKG2C+ T-cell subsets from roughly eight donors. Among the eight sequenced donors, only one was HCMV-seronegative, while the other seven were HCMV-seropositive. All eight donors whose samples were sequenced were randomly selected healthy volunteers, three of them men and five women. Sequencing of the libraries produced 2 x 150 bp reads on Illumina HiSeq 2000/2500, MiSeq or NextSeq.

Regarding this clonotype: This receptor's antigen is unknown.

Sequencing relied on an Illumina HiSeq 2000. TCR beta cDNA libraries were made by 5'RACE template switching that added a universal primer site and unique molecular identifiers. Synthesis of cDNA was primed from the TCR beta constant segment and was followed by two consecutive PCR amplification steps. In the original analysis: MIGEC handled demultiplexing of the reads and grouping by UMI, while MiTCR was used to assemble and quantify clonotypes. Only TCR cDNA sequences supported by at least two reads were kept to exclude erroneous sequences. Downstream repertoire analysis used the tcR package, and clonotypes were matched across fractions by CDR3 nucleotide sequence plus V segment. VDJmatch was used to annotate antigen specificity against VDJdb, with one amino acid substitution in CDR3 allowed. Following TCRdb reprocessing, every CDR3 protein sequence forms one entry, and DNA is not provided. V and J calls and clone size were set by TCRdb, not the authors. The table kept for this sample lists 500,000 to 700,000 distinct CDR3 sequences. In total, the top ten clones hold less than 4.5% of the sample.

Including the terminal cysteine and phenylalanine, the CDR3 comprises 13 residues. No DNA sequence is on record. Per the germline V gene (reference sequence), LGHDT is the CDR1 and YNNKEL is the CDR2. HCMV-specific IgG was detected in serum with a commercial ELISA kit to determine HCMV serostatus. Peripheral blood mononuclear cells were isolated from blood by Ficoll density gradient centrifugation. Study-wide conclusions, independent of this receptor: For about 6 donors, the dominant CD3+CD56+NKG2C+ clonotypes were among the top 10 CD8+ clonotypes and accounted for roughly 1.0-7.5% of CD8+ T cells. Those dominant clonotypes were again the most abundant among CD3+CD56-NKG2C+ cells in several donors, at roughly 25-65%. Whether the expanded NKG2C-expressing T cell clones were specific for HCMV antigens was left unclear.

The chain is encoded by TRBV3-1 joined to TRBJ1-3; TCRdb picks TRBD1, but there is no DNA to check that call. The sequence came from a young man in good health. Donor details come from another sample of the same person, matched by shared clones. Sequenced input: blood T cells: a sorted CD56 or NKG2C T cell subset, CD4+ or CD8+ T cells, or bulk PBMC T cells (not recorded which). CDR3 reads: CASTRTGMDTIYF. Where the CDR3 stops, the reference TRBV3-1 and TRBJ1-3 genes take over; the full variable domain is DTAVSQTPKYLVTQMGNDKSIKCEQNLGHDTMYWYKQDSKKFLKIMFSYNNKELIINETVPNRFSPKSPDKAHLNLHINSLELGDSAVYFCASTRTGMDTIYFGEGSWLTVV.